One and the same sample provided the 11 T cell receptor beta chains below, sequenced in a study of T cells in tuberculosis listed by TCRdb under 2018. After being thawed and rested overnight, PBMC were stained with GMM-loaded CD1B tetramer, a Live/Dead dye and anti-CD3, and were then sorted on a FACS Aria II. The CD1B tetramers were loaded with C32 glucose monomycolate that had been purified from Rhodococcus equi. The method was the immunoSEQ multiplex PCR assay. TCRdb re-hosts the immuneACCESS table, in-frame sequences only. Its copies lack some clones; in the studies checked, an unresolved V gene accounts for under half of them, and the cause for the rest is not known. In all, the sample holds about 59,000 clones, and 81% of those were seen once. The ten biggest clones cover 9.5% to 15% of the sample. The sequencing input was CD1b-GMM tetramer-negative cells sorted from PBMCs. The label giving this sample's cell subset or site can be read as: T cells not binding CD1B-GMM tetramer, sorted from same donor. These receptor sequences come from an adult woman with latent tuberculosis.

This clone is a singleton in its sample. This CDR3 reads CASSFDPPARNEKLFF. CDR3 bases: TGCGCCAGCAGCTTTGACCCACCAGCTAGAAATGAAAAACTGTTTTTT. This chain links TRBV5-1 with TRBJ1-4; no reliable D call. The CDR3 has 16 residues. V lost 2 bases to trimming and J lost 5 bases, with 16 bases between them. CDR1 and CDR2 from the germline V gene are SGHRS and YFSETQ.

The CDR3 sequence: CAWSTGARGGMETQYF. CDR3 DNA sequence: TGTGCCTGGAGCACTGGGGCGCGGGGTGGAATGGAGACCCAGTACTTC. The chain has TRBV30 and TRBJ2-5, with a weak D call TRBD2 (6 bases). V was pared by 3 bases and J by 5 bases, with 22 bases between. The CDR3 is made up of 16 amino acids. Germline CDR1 GTSNPN, CDR2 SVGIG (reference sequence).

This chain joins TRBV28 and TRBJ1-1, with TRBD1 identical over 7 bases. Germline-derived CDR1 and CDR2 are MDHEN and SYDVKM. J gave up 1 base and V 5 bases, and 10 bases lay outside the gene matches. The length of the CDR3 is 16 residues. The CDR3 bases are TGTGCCAGCAGTCCTAGACAGGGTTGGGCGAACACTGAAGCTTTCTTT. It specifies CASSPRQGWANTEAFF. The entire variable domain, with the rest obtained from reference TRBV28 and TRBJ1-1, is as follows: DVKVTQSSRYLVKRTGEKVFLECVQDMDHENMFWYRQDPGLGLRLIYFSYDVKMKEKGDIPEGYSVSREKKERFSLILESASTNQTSMYLCASSPRQGWANTEAFFGQGTRLTVV.

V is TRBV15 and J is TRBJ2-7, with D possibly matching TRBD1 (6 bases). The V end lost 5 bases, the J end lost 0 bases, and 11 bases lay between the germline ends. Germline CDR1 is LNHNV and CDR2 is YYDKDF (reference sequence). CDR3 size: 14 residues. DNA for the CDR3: TGTGCCACCAGCTTCCGGGACACCTCCTACGAGCAGTACTTC. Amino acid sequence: CATSFRDTSYEQYF.

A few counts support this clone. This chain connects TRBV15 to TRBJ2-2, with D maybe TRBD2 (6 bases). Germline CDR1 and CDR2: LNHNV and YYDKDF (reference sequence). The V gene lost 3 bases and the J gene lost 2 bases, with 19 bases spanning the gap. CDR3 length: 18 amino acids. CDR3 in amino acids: CATSSDRWGGINTGELFF. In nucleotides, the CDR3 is TGTGCCACCAGCAGTGACAGATGGGGCGGGATAAACACCGGGGAGCTGTTTTTT.

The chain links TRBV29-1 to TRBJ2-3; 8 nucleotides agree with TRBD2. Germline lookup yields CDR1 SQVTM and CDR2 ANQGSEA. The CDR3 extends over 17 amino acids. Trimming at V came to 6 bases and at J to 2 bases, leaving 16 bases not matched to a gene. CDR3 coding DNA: TGCAGCGTCCCTCGGGCTCCAAGCGGGGGTCCCACAGATACGCAGTATTTT. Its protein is CSVPRAPSGGPTDTQYF.

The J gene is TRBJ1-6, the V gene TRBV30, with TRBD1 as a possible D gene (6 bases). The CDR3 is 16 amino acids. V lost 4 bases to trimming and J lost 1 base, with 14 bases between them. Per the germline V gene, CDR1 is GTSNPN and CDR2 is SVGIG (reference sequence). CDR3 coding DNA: TGTGCCTGGAAAGGTCTAGGGGGTTCCTATAATTCACCCCTCCACTTT. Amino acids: CAWKGLGGSYNSPLHF. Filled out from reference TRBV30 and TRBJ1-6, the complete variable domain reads SQTIHQWPATLVQPVGSPLSLECTVEGTSNPNLYWYRQAAGRGLQLLFYSVGIGQISSEVPQNLSASRPQDRQFILSSKKLLLSDSGFYLCAWKGLGGSYNSPLHFGNGTRLTVT.

DNA for the CDR3: TGTGCCAGTAGTATAAGGGGCATGGGACTAGGAGGTGAGGAGCAGTACTTC. Translation gives CASSIRGMGLGGEEQYF. The J gene is TRBJ2-7, the V gene TRBV19; 8 positions match TRBD2. The V gene end was trimmed by 2 bases and the J gene end by 7 bases; junction bases not matched to a gene: 16. Germline assignment: CDR1 LNHDA and CDR2 SQIVND (reference sequence). The CDR3 loop spans 17 amino acids.

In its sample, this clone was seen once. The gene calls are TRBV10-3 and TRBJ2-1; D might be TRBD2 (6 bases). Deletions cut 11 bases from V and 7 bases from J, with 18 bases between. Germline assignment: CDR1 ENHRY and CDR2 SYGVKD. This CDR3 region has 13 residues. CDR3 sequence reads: CALMEGPGNEQFF. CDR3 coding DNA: TGTGCCCTTATGGAGGGCCCGGGGAATGAGCAGTTCTTC.

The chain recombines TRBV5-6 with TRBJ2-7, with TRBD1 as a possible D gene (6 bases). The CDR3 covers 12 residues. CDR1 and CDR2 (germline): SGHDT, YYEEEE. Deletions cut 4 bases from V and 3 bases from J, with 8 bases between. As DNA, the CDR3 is TGTGCCAGCAGCCAGGACAGCTACGAGCAGTACTTC. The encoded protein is CASSQDSYEQYF.

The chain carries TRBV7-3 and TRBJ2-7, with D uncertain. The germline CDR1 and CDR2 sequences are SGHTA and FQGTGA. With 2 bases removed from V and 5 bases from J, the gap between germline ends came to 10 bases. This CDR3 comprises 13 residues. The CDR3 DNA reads TGTGCCAGCAGCTTAGACTCTCGTCACGAGCAGTACTTC. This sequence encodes CASSLDSRHEQYF.